This entry features one TCR beta chain sequence. Its target is unknown. Repertoires were generated with immunoSEQ multiplex PCR, while TCRdb's copy carries only in-frame clones and drops some. The sample contains 15,000 to 20,000 clones, more than 70% of which appear only once. This specimen comes from a study of tumor-infiltrating lymphocytes in localized non-small cell lung cancer. Study details: Each patient gave resected tumor and non-adjacent uninvolved lung tissue. Study-wide findings and caveats: No T-cell fraction difference was seen between IM1 and IM2 tumors. TCR sequencing covered a subset of patients with enough tissue.

The J segment lost 0 bases and the V segment lost 5 bases, leaving 10 bases of the junction unmatched. Germline lookup yields CDR1 SGHVS and CDR2 FQNEAQ. CDR3 length: 18 amino acids. This clonotype was sampled from a human donor with non-small cell lung cancer. Sequencing used uninvolved lung tissue not adjacent to the tumor. This chain connects TRBV7-8 to TRBJ2-6; 7 bases line up with TRBD1. CDR3 residues: CASSLTGTAFSGANVLTF. The CDR3 coding sequence is TGTGCCAGCAGCCTCACCGGGACAGCTTTCTCTGGGGCCAACGTCCTGACTTTC.